This T cell receptor (beta chain) was sequenced for a study of blood T cell repertoires in COVID-19. Profiling relied on immunoSEQ multiplex PCR, and the TCRdb table lists in-frame clones only, not all of them. The sample lists around 50,000 clones; roughly 80% were seen once. The V gene lost 2 bases and the J gene lost 5 bases, with 10 bases spanning the gap. CDR3 length equals 14 residues. The V gene's germline CDR1 is SGHVS and CDR2 FQNEAQ. The material sequenced was PBMCs or T cells enriched from blood (not recorded which). The V gene is TRBV7-8, the J gene TRBJ1-5, with D hard to call. This TCR derives from a woman between 50 and 59 years old with acute COVID-19. CDR3 amino acids: CASSLSTVDQPQHF. In DNA, the CDR3 is TGTGCCAGCAGCTTAAGTACAGTGGATCAGCCCCAGCATTTT.